This TCR beta chain stems from a study of early T cells in non-severe SARS-CoV-2 infection. Notes on the study in general: Matching with VDJdb favored anti-spike CD8 responses (missing private and CD4 specificities).

This clonotype was picked up many times. The antigen is unknown. Individual cDNA molecules received unique molecular identifiers during library preparation. TCRdb used MiXCR to reprocess the 5' RACE reads, holding one entry per CDR3 protein. The data contain tens of thousands of distinct CDR3 sequences, about 6% of them singletons. The CDR3 consists of 12 residues. V was cut by 5 bases and J by 7 bases, with 13 bases left in between. The germline gives CDR1 DFQATT, CDR2 SNEGSKA (reference sequence). V gene TRBV20-1 combines with J gene TRBJ2-3; D gene ambiguous. This clonotype was sampled from an adult who was a healthcare worker with PCR-confirmed SARS-CoV-2 infection or an uninfected control (not recorded which). What was sequenced was whole blood. As DNA, the CDR3 is TGCAGTGCTGGCCCCTCTAGTAATACGCAGTATTTT. Encoded protein: CSAGPSSNTQYF.